This is a list of T cell receptor beta chains from one sample in a study of T cell responses to AZD1222 COVID-19 vaccine. The table came from immunoSEQ multiplex PCR; TCRdb's copy has only in-frame clones and leaves some out. This sample has roughly 150,000 clones, with 90% found just once. The starting material was peripheral blood, obtained 28 days after the second AZD1222 dose. Every receptor here comes from an adult who received the AZD1222 COVID-19 vaccine. Both conserved end residues are part of each CDR3. Each record gives: V gene, D gene, J gene, clone size, CDR3 DNA, CDR3 protein. The D gene is left open where the match is weak. Some rows mark clone size as missing; the rest say once, few, many or name a class of expanded clone.

TRBV14	-	TRBJ2-5	-	TGTGCCAGCAGCCGGGGGAGAACAGGATCGCAGACCCAGTACTTC	CASSRGRTGSQTQYF
TRBV30	TRBD2	TRBJ2-5	-	TGTGCCTGGAGTTCCCCTAGCGGGGGCCAAGAGACCCAGTACTTC	CAWSSPSGGQETQYF
TRBV6-5	-	TRBJ2-7	-	TGTGCCAGCAGGGGGGAACTCTACGAGCAGTACTTC	CASRGELYEQYF
TRBV19	-	TRBJ1-5	-	TGTGCCAGTAGTAAACGACAGGAAAAGGTGGGTCAGCCCCAGCATTTT	CASSKRQEKVGQPQHF
TRBV25-1	-	TRBJ1-2	-	TGTGCCAGCAGTGAATTTAGCCGCTACACCTTC	CASSEFSRYTF
TRBV28	TRBD1	TRBJ1-2	-	TGTGCCAGCAGTTTCTCTGACAGGGAGAGCTATGGCTACACCTTC	CASSFSDRESYGYTF
TRBV30	-	TRBJ1-4	-	TGTGCCTGGAGTGTGTCGACAGGAACGGATGAAAAACTGTTTTTT	CAWSVSTGTDEKLFF
TRBV18	-	TRBJ1-1	once	TGTGCCAGCTCCCCCCGTGGGGACACTGAAGCTTTCTTT	CASSPRGDTEAFF
TRBV6-6	TRBD2	TRBJ2-1	-	TGTGCCACCACTCTAGCGGGTGCCGGTGTGCATGAGCAGTTCTTC	CATTLAGAGVHEQFF
TRBV24-1	TRBD1	TRBJ2-2	-	TGTGCCACCGGGGACAGGGCTCTCACCGGGGAGCTGTTTTTT	CATGDRALTGELFF
TRBV6-5	-	TRBJ2-5	-	TGTGCCAGCGCGGAGGTGACCCAGTACTTC	CASAEVTQYF
TRBV7-9	-	TRBJ2-3	-	TGTGCCAGCAGCACCCCGGGACTGGAGAGCACAGATACGCAGTATTTT	CASSTPGLESTDTQYF
TRBV12-3/TRBV12-4	TRBD1	TRBJ1-5	-	TGTGCCAGCAGTCGTGACAGGGCTCAGCCCCAGCATTTT	CASSRDRAQPQHF
TRBV6-1	TRBD1	TRBJ1-2	-	TGTGCCAGCAGGGAAGGACAGGGAAGTAACTATGGCTACACCTTC	CASREGQGSNYGYTF
TRBV28	TRBD2	TRBJ2-3	-	TGTGCCAGCAGCTCCTTTTCGGGACTAGCGGGAGTAGGTGATACGCAGTATTTT	CASSSFSGLAGVGDTQYF
TRBV12-3/TRBV12-4	-	TRBJ1-5	-	TGTGCCAGCAGTTTGTTTAGCAATCAGCCCCAGCATTTT	CASSLFSNQPQHF
TRBV5-1	-	TRBJ2-2	-	TGCGCCAGCAGTTGGGGTGGGGAGCTGTTTTTT	CASSWGGELFF
TRBV11-2	TRBD2	TRBJ2-7	-	TGTGCCAGCAGCCCCGGGACTAGGGGGTGGGAGCAGTACTTC	CASSPGTRGWEQYF
TRBV18	TRBD2	TRBJ2-1	few	TGTGCCAGCTCACCACCTAGCGGGAGGATCTACAATGAGCAGTTCTTC	CASSPPSGRIYNEQFF
TRBV7-3	TRBD1	TRBJ2-7	-	TGTGCCAGCAGCTTAAGGCCAGGGGGCAACTACGAGCAGTACTTC	CASSLRPGGNYEQYF
TRBV24-1	-	TRBJ2-1	-	TGTGCCACCAGTGATTCTTCGACACGTGAGCAGTTCTTC	CATSDSSTREQFF
TRBV7-9	-	TRBJ1-5	few	TGTGCCAGCAGCTCAGGGACATCGGATCAGCCCCAGCATTTT	CASSSGTSDQPQHF